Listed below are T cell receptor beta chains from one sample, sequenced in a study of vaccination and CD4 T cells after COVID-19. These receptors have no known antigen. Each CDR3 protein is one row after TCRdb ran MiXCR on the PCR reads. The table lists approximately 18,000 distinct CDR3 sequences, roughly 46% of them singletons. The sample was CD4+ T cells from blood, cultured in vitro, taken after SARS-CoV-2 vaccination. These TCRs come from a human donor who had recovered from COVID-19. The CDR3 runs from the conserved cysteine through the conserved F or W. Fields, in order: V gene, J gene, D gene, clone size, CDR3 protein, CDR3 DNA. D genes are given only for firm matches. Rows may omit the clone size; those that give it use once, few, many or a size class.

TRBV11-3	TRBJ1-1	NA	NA	CASSAGSQGRWVLAFF	TGTGCCAGCAGCGCGGGATCACAGGGCCGCTGGGTGCTAGCTTTCTTT
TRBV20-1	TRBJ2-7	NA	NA	CSARPKFSYEQYF	TGCAGTGCTAGGCCGAAGTTCTCCTACGAGCAGTACTTC
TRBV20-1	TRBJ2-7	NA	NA	CSATGTFTYEQYF	TGCAGTGCTACTGGGACGTTTACCTACGAGCAGTACTTC
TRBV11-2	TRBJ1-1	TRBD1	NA	CASSSLQGANTEAFF	TGTGCCAGCAGCTCACTACAGGGGGCGAACACTGAAGCTTTCTTT
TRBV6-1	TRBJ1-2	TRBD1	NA	CASRTTGGDGYTF	TGTGCCAGCAGAACCACAGGGGGAGACGGCTACACCTTC
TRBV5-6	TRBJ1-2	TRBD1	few	CASSFGTGGGYTF	TGTGCCAGCAGCTTCGGGACAGGCGGAGGCTACACCTTC
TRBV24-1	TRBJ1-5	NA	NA	CATSDQGRAQPQHF	TGTGCCACCAGTGACCAGGGAAGGGCGCAGCCCCAGCATTTT
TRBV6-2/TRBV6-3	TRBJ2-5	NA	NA	CASSYGFGPPGETQYF	TGTGCCAGCAGTTATGGCTTTGGTCCCCCTGGGGAGACCCAGTACTTC
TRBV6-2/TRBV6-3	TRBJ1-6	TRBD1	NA	CASTRDSHIGSPLHF	TGTGCCAGCACGAGGGACAGCCACATCGGTTCACCCCTCCACTTT
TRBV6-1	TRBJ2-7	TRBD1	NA	CASLRADRGLDEQYF	TGTGCCAGCCTTAGGGCGGACAGGGGGCTTGACGAGCAGTACTTC
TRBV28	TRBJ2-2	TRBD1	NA	CASSRGQANTGELFF	TGTGCCAGCAGCCGCGGACAGGCGAACACCGGGGAGCTGTTTTTT
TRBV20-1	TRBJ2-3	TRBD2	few	CSARAGGNTDTQYF	TGCAGTGCTAGAGCGGGGGGGAACACAGATACGCAGTATTTT
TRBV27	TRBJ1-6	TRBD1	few	CASSPWTGDNSPLHF	TGTGCCAGCAGTCCATGGACAGGGGACAATTCACCCCTCCACTTT
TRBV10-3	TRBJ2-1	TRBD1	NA	CAISGDRGHEQFF	TGTGCCATCAGTGGGGACAGGGGCCATGAGCAGTTCTTC
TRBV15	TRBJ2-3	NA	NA	CATRPLGTPNPSDTQYF	TGTGCCACCAGACCCTTGGGGACGCCAAACCCTTCAGATACGCAGTATTTT
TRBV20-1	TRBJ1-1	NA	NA	CSAAGHLPTEAFF	TGCAGTGCTGCGGGACACCTACCCACTGAAGCTTTCTTT
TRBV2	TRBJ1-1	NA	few	CASSDWGGLGEAFF	TGTGCCAGCAGTGATTGGGGGGGCCTTGGGGAAGCTTTCTTT
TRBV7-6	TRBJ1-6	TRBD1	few	CASSTDRGSPLHF	TGTGCCAGCAGCACCGACAGGGGTTCACCCCTCCACTTT
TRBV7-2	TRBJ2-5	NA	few	CASSLGLPSQETQYF	TGTGCCAGCAGCTTAGGGCTTCCTTCCCAAGAGACCCAGTACTTC
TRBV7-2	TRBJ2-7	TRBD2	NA	CASSGRTSGSSNEQYF	TGTGCCAGCAGCGGACGGACTAGCGGGAGTTCGAACGAGCAGTACTTC
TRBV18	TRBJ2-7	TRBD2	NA	CASSPGGGTYEQYF	TGTGCCAGCTCACCAGGGGGGGGAACCTACGAGCAGTACTTC
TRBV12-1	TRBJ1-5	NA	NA	CASSFRGGNQPQHF	TGTGCCAGCAGCTTTCGGGGGGGCAATCAGCCCCAGCATTTT
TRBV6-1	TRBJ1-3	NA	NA	CATLGRHSGNTIYF	TGTGCCACCCTGGGACGCCACTCTGGAAACACCATATATTTT
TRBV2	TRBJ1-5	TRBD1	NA	CASSEQGARSNQPQHF	TGTGCCAGCAGTGAACAGGGGGCGAGAAGTAATCAGCCCCAGCATTTT
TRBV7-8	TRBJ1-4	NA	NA	CASSTDSTGKLFF	TGTGCCAGCAGCACGGACAGTACTGGGAAACTGTTTTTT
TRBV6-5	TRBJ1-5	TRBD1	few	CASSYFTGGKPQHF	TGTGCCAGCAGTTACTTCACAGGGGGCAAGCCCCAGCATTTT
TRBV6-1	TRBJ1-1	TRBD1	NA	CASSGGTGRWETEAFF	TGTGCCAGCAGCGGCGGGACAGGGCGCTGGGAAACTGAAGCTTTCTTT
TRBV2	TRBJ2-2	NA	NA	CASLTEVGGELFF	TGTGCCAGCCTGACCGAAGTAGGCGGGGAGCTGTTTTTT
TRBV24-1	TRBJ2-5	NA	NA	CATSGFGWETQYF	TGTGCCACCAGTGGGTTTGGGTGGGAGACCCAGTACTTC
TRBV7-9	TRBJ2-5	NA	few	CASSPKGQETQYF	TGTGCCAGCAGCCCAAAAGGACAAGAGACCCAGTACTTC
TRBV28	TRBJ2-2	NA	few	CASSTSTGAGELFF	TGTGCCAGCAGTACCTCGACAGGCGCCGGGGAGCTGTTTTTT
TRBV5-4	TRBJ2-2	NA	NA	CASSLQDNTGELFF	TGTGCCAGCAGCCTACAGGATAACACCGGGGAGCTGTTTTTT
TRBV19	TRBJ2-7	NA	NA	CASSIFWGAYEQYF	TGTGCCAGTAGTATATTTTGGGGGGCCTACGAGCAGTACTTC
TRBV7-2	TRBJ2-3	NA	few	CASSSRAASSSTDTQYF	TGTGCCAGCAGCTCCCGTGCGGCCAGCTCTAGCACAGATACGCAGTATTTT
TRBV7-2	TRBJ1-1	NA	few	CASSLASRTAQNTEAFF	TGTGCCAGCAGCTTAGCTTCAAGAACAGCACAAAACACTGAAGCTTTCTTT
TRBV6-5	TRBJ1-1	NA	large	CASSSLSGRAVTEAFF	TGTGCCAGCAGTTCTCTGTCGGGCAGGGCCGTTACTGAAGCTTTCTTT
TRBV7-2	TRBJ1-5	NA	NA	CASSLAGDQPQHF	TGTGCCAGCAGCTTAGCGGGGGATCAGCCCCAGCATTTT
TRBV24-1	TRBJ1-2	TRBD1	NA	CATSPGQWGGGYTF	TGTGCCACCAGCCCGGGACAGTGGGGTGGTGGCTACACCTTC
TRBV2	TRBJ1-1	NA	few	CASSADWRNTEAFF	TGTGCCAGCAGTGCGGACTGGAGGAACACTGAAGCTTTCTTT
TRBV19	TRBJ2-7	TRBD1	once	CASGTEYEQYF	TGTGCCAGCGGGACAGAGTACGAGCAGTACTTC
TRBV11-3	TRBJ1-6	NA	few	CASSLVGVPVSPLHF	TGTGCCAGCAGCTTAGTCGGGGTACCAGTTTCACCCCTCCACTTT
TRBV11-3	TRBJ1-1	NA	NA	CASSGMTDSTEAFF	TGTGCCAGCAGCGGAATGACTGATTCCACTGAAGCTTTCTTT
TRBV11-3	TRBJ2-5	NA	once	CASSLGSGSETQYF	TGTGCCAGCAGCTTAGGCTCAGGGTCGGAGACCCAGTACTTC
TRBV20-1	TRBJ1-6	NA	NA	CSAVTGRYNSPLHF	TGCAGTGCGGTCACAGGCCGCTATAATTCACCCCTCCACTTT
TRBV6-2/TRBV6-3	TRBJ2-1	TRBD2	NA	CASSYSPPGLAGGPGDEQFF	TGTGCCAGCAGTTACTCGCCACCGGGACTAGCGGGAGGGCCTGGGGATGAGCAGTTCTTC
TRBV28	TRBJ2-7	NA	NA	CASSPTGLPYEQYF	TGTGCCAGCAGCCCTACGGGACTTCCCTACGAGCAGTACTTC
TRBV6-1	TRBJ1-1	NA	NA	CASSPVVNTEAFF	TGTGCCAGCAGTCCTGTCGTGAACACTGAAGCTTTCTTT
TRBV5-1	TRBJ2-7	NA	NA	CASSLHDEQYF	TGCGCCAGCAGCTTACACGACGAGCAGTACTTC
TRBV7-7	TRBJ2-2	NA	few	CASSQDYNTGELFF	TGTGCCAGCAGCCAGGACTATAACACCGGGGAGCTGTTTTTT
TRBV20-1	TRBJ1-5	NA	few	CSARARGLGVQPQHF	TGCAGTGCTAGAGCCAGGGGCTTAGGAGTGCAGCCCCAGCATTTT
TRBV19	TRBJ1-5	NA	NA	CASSGQDHQPQHF	TGTGCCAGTAGTGGGCAGGATCATCAGCCCCAGCATTTT
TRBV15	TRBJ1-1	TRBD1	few	CATSREGTVTRAFF	TGTGCCACCAGCAGAGAAGGGACAGTGACAAGAGCTTTCTTT
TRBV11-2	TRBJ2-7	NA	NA	CASSLSPGFEQYF	TGTGCCAGCAGCTTAAGTCCAGGGTTCGAGCAGTACTTC